These 8 T cell receptor beta chains came from one sample sequenced in a study of cytomegalovirus exposure and HLA in healthy donors. PCR primers comprised 60 Vbeta and 13 Jbeta primers. Profiled with immunoSEQ multiplex PCR; TCRdb holds only in-frame clones, not every one. Here the sample spans about 80,000 clones, around 62% being singletons. Specimen: PBMCs. The receptor source for this set is a male donor in good health and CMV-seropositive.

As regards this clone: The junction does not match germline at one end; this may be a read error. The chain joins TRBV27 to TRBJ1-1; D is uncertain. Germline V gene sequence: CDR1 MNHEY, CDR2 SMNVEV (reference sequence). The CDR3 spans 13 residues. Here the CDR3 DNA reads TGTGCCAGCAGTTTATCCTGGGGAGGTTATCTGGTTTTT. It yields the protein CASSLSWGGYLVF.

The chain couples TRBV19 to TRBJ2-5; the match to TRBD2 covers 10 bases. The CDR3 consists of 18 residues. Trimming took 4 bases from V and 5 from J; bases not matched to a gene: 16. Germline assignment: CDR1 LNHDA and CDR2 SQIVND (reference sequence). CDR3 sequence (DNA): TGTGCCAGTAGTACGGGGTCAGCGGGGGGGAGGGTTTGGGAGACCCAGTACTTC. Its protein is CASSTGSAGGRVWETQYF.

This clone occurred many times. This chain links TRBV11-3 with TRBJ1-4; D might be TRBD1 (5 bases). Germline assignment: CDR1 SGHNT and CDR2 YENEEA. V lost 5 bases and J 0 bases, leaving 10 bases between the germline ends. The CDR3 runs to 15 residues. The CDR3 here is CASSPDSSTNEKLFF. The DNA for the CDR3 is TGTGCCAGCAGCCCCGACAGCTCAACTAATGAAAAACTGTTTTTT.

Here the CDR3 reads CAWSNRATEAFF. In DNA, the CDR3 is TGTGCCTGGAGTAACAGGGCTACTGAAGCTTTCTTT. The chain combines TRBV30 with TRBJ1-1; tentative D call: TRBD1 (6 bases). Germline CDR1 is GTSNPN and CDR2 is SVGIG (reference sequence). The CDR3 extends over 12 amino acids. Trimming shortened V by 2 bases and J by 5 bases, and 9 bases separated the two germline ends.

This rearrangement joins TRBV2 to TRBJ2-1; perhaps TRBD2 as D (7 bases). Germline values: CDR1 SNHLY, CDR2 FYNNEI. Trimming removed 11 bases from V and 10 bases from J, with 21 bases in between. The CDR3 totals 13 residues. CDR3 protein: CAGRGGTGREQFF. In DNA form, the CDR3 reads TGTGCCGGGAGGGGGGGTACGGGGAGGGAGCAGTTCTTC.

The rearrangement joins TRBV7-2 to TRBJ2-7, with a weak D call TRBD1 (7 bases). Germline assignment: CDR1 SGHTA and CDR2 FQGNSA. This CDR3 spans 15 amino acids. V shed 6 bases and J shed 0 bases, with 15 bases lying between them. CDR3 nucleotide sequence: TGTGCCAGCAGTCCAGGGGGGCCTGGCTCCTACGAGCAGTACTTC. Translated, it gives CASSPGGPGSYEQYF.

The chain employs TRBV19 and TRBJ2-4; maybe TRBD2 (6 bases). The V end was cut by 3 bases, the J end by 1 base, with 13 bases between. The CDR3 has 16 amino acids. Germline CDR1 LNHDA, CDR2 SQIVND (reference sequence). The CDR3 reads CASSMEGRVAKNIQYF. The DNA for the CDR3 is TGTGCCAGTAGTATGGAGGGAAGAGTGGCCAAAAACATTCAGTACTTC. The full variable domain, its missing parts supplied by reference TRBV19 and TRBJ2-4, is DGGITQSPKYLFRKEGQNVTLSCEQNLNHDAMYWYRQDPGQGLRLIYYSQIVNDFQKGDIAEGYSVSREKKESFPLTVTSAQKNPTAFYLCASSMEGRVAKNIQYFGAGTRLSVL.

V gene TRBV11-2 combines with J gene TRBJ1-1, with 10 bases aligning to TRBD1. Losses at the gene ends were 5 bases for V and 11 bases for J; bases not matched to a gene: 11. CDR1 is SGHAT and CDR2 is FQNNGV in the germline V gene. The CDR3 contains 14 residues. Here the CDR3 reads CASSPQGTGVSAFF. CDR3 bases: TGTGCCAGCAGCCCGCAGGGGACAGGGGTGAGCGCTTTCTTT. Using reference TRBV11-2 and TRBJ1-1 for the parts outside the CDR3, the full variable domain is EAGVAQSPRYKIIEKRQSVAFWCNPISGHATLYWYQQILGQGPKLLIQFQNNGVVDDSQLPKDRFSAERLKGVDSTLKIQPAKLEDSAVYLCASSPQGTGVSAFFGQGTRLTVV.